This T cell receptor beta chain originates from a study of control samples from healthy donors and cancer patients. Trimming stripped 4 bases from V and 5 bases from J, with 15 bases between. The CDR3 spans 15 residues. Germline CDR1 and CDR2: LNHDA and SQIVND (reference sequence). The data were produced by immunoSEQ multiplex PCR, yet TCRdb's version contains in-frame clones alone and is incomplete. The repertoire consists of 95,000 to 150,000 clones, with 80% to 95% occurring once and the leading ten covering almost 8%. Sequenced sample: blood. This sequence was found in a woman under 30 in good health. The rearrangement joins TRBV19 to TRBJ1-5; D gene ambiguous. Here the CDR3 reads CASSKREGKYQPQHF. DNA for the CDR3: TGTGCCAGTAGTAAGAGGGAGGGTAAATATCAGCCCCAGCATTTT.